These 13 T cell receptor beta chains were sequenced from one sample in a study of cytomegalovirus exposure and HLA in healthy donors. PCR amplification relied on 60 Vbeta primers (plus 13 Jbeta primers). Assay used: immunoSEQ multiplex PCR; TCRdb lists only in-frame clones, some missing. The sample has about 150,000 clones, nearly 80% seen once. The material sequenced was PBMCs. The receptors come from a woman aged 40 to 55 in good health and CMV-seronegative.

This chain connects TRBV6-4 to TRBJ1-3; 8 positions agree with TRBD1. J lost 0 bases, V lost 0 bases, and 16 bases had no gene match. Germline CDR1 is MRHNA and CDR2 is SNTAGT. This CDR3 is built from 21 residues. The DNA of the CDR3 is TGTGCCAGCAGTGACTCACAACACAGGGGGGAGCCGCTTTTCTCTGGAAACACCATATATTTT. The encoded protein is CASSDSQHRGEPLFSGNTIYF.

The chain combines TRBV4-1 with TRBJ2-7; D may be TRBD2 (6 bases). CDR1 and CDR2 from the germline V gene are MGHRA and YSYEKL. This CDR3 has 12 amino acids. V lost 4 bases and J 6 bases, leaving 10 bases between the germline ends. Here the CDR3 reads CASSLPGGEQYF. For the CDR3, the DNA is TGCGCCAGCAGCCTTCCCGGGGGCGAGCAGTACTTC.

This chain connects TRBV15 to TRBJ2-5; perhaps TRBD2 as D (6 bases). The V and J ends lost 5 bases and 2 bases respectively, with 12 bases between them. Germline CDR1 LNHNV, CDR2 YYDKDF (reference sequence). The CDR3 extends over 14 amino acids. The CDR3 reads CATSGEEVQETQYF. The CDR3 region has the DNA TGTGCCACCAGCGGGGAGGAGGTACAAGAGACCCAGTACTTC.

The chain employs TRBV4-2 and TRBJ2-4, with 7 nucleotides matching TRBD2. There are 15 residues in the CDR3. V gave up 4 bases and J gave up 0 bases; unmatched junction bases: 3. Germline V gene lookup returns CDR1 LGHNA and CDR2 YNFKEQ. Here the CDR3 reads CASSRIAGAKNIQYF. CDR3 DNA sequence: TGTGCCAGCAGCCGAATAGCGGGAGCCAAAAACATTCAGTACTTC.

The V call is TRBV5-8, the J call TRBJ1-6, with 10 positions matching TRBD1. CDR1 and CDR2 from the germline V gene are SGHTS and YDEGEE. V gave up 4 bases and J gave up 6 bases; unmatched junction bases: 4. The CDR3 covers 15 residues. The CDR3 coding sequence is TGTGCCAGCAGCCCGGGGGACAGGGGTAATTCACCCCTCCACTTT. Protein: CASSPGDRGNSPLHF.

The chain couples TRBV6-1 to TRBJ2-1; D remains unclear. V lost 5 bases and J 9 bases, leaving 17 bases between the germline ends. The CDR3 sequence is 14 residues long. Germline CDR1 and CDR2: MNHNS and SASEGT. CDR3 bases: TGTGCCAGCAGTCACCTTGGAGCCGCCCGTGAGCAGTTCTTC. It encodes CASSHLGAAREQFF.

This rearrangement joins TRBV5-5 to TRBJ2-5, with 14 positions matching TRBD2. The germline CDR1 and CDR2 sequences are SGHKS and YYEKEE (reference sequence). The V segment lost 4 bases and the J segment 4 bases; nucleotides outside the gene matches: 12. CDR3 size: 18 residues. The chain's CDR3 is CASSPTSGRAASRETQYF. DNA for the CDR3: TGTGCCAGCAGCCCGACTAGCGGGAGGGCCGCATCTCGAGAGACCCAGTACTTC.

This clone occurred a few times. The chain has TRBV30 and TRBJ2-2, with 9 bases aligning to TRBD2. The V segment lost 3 bases and the J segment 5 bases; nucleotides outside the gene matches: 7. The V gene's germline CDR1 is GTSNPN and CDR2 SVGIG (reference sequence). The CDR3 consists of 15 residues. The CDR3 DNA follows: TGTGCCTGGAGGAAATCTAGCGGGGAGACCGGGGAGCTGTTTTTT. As protein: CAWRKSSGETGELFF.

This chain joins TRBV15 and TRBJ2-1; TRBD1 aligns across 9 bases. The CDR3 extends over 16 amino acids. Per the germline V gene, CDR1 is LNHNV and CDR2 is YYDKDF (reference sequence). Trimming at V came to 0 bases and at J to 8 bases, leaving 8 bases not matched to a gene. CDR3 bases: TGTGCCACCAGCAGAGAGGGGGGACAGGGACGGGATGAGCAGTTCTTC. Translation: CATSREGGQGRDEQFF.

V gene TRBV28 combines with J gene TRBJ1-1; D not certain. Trimming took 7 bases from V and 2 from J, leaving 11 bases between them. Germline V gene data show CDR1 as MDHEN and CDR2 as SYDVKM. This CDR3 region has 13 residues. The CDR3 DNA reads TGTGCCAGCAAACTAAGCGACAACACTGAAGCTTTCTTT. This encodes CASKLSDNTEAFF.

The chain uses TRBV2 and TRBJ1-2; 9 bases agree with TRBD1. Germline lookup yields CDR1 SNHLY and CDR2 FYNNEI. V lost 4 bases and J lost 5; bases outside the gene matches: 2. The CDR3 runs to 13 residues. CDR3: CASSAGQGYGYTF. CDR3 nucleotides: TGTGCCAGCAGTGCCGGACAGGGGTATGGCTACACCTTC. The whole variable domain, filled in from reference TRBV2 and TRBJ1-2, reads EPEVTQTPSHQVTQMGQEVILRCVPISNHLYFYWYRQILGQKVEFLVSFYNNEISEKSEIFDDQFSVERPDGSNFTLKIRSTKLEDSAMYFCASSAGQGYGYTFGSGTRLTVV.

This clone was seen only a few times. This chain connects TRBV6-1 to TRBJ2-7; D not certain. V was pared by 5 bases and J by 2 bases, with 13 bases between. The CDR3 runs 14 residues. Germline V gene sequence: CDR1 MNHNS, CDR2 SASEGT. CDR3 protein: CASSPEPTAYEQYF. Here the CDR3 DNA reads TGTGCCAGCAGTCCGGAGCCAACGGCCTACGAGCAGTACTTC.

V and J are TRBV11-2 and TRBJ2-7, with a possible D match to TRBD1 (5 bases). The germline V gene encodes CDR1 SGHAT and CDR2 FQNNGV. This CDR3 has 15 amino acids. The V and J ends lost 5 bases and 0 bases respectively, with 14 bases between them. This CDR3 is CASSPGPGSSYEQYF. The CDR3 DNA follows: TGTGCCAGCAGCCCAGGGCCAGGAAGCTCCTACGAGCAGTACTTC.